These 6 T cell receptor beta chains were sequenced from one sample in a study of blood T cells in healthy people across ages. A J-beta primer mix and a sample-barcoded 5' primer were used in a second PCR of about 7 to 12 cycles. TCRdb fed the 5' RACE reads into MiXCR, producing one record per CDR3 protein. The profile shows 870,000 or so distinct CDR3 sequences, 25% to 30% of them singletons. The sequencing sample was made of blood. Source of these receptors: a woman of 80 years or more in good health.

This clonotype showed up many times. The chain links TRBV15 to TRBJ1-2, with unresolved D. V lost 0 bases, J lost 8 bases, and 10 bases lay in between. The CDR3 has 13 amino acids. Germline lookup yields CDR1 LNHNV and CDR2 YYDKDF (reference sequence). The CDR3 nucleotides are TGTGCCACCAGCAGAGATCAAGCTGGCGGCTACACCTTC. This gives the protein CATSRDQAGGYTF.

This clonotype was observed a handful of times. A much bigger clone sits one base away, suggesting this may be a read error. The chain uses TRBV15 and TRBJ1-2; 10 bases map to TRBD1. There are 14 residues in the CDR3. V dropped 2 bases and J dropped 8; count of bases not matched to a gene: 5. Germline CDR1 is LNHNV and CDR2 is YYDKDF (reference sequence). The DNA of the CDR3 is TGTGCCACCAGCAGATGCGGGACAGGGGTCGGCTACACCTTC. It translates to CATSRCGTGVGYTF.

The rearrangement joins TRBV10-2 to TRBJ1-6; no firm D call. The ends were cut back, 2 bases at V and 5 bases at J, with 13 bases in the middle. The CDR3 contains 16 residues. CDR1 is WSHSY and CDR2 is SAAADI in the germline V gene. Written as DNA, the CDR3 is TGCGCCAGCAGTGAGAACCCGGGGTCCCATAATTCACCCCTCCACTTT. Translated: CASSENPGSHNSPLHF.

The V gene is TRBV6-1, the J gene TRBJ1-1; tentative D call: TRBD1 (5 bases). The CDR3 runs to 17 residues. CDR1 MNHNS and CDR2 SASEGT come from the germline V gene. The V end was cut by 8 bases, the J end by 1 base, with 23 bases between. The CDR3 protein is CASLPAYRRLGNTEAFF. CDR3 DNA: TGTGCCAGCCTTCCAGCGTACAGGAGGTTAGGGAACACTGAAGCTTTCTTT.

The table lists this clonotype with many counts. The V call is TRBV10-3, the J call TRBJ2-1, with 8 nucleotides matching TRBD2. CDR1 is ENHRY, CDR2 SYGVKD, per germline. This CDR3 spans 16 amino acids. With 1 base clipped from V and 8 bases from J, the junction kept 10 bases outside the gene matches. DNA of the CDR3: TGTGCCATCAGTGAGTTACAGGGACTAGTTAAGGATGAGCAGTTCTTC. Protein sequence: CAISELQGLVKDEQFF.

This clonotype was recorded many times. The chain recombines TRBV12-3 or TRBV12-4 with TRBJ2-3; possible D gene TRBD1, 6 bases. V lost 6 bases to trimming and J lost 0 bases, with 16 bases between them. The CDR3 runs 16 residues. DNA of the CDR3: TGTGCCAGCAGCTTACAGGGATCAATTAGCACAGATACGCAGTATTTT. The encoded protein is CASSLQGSISTDTQYF.